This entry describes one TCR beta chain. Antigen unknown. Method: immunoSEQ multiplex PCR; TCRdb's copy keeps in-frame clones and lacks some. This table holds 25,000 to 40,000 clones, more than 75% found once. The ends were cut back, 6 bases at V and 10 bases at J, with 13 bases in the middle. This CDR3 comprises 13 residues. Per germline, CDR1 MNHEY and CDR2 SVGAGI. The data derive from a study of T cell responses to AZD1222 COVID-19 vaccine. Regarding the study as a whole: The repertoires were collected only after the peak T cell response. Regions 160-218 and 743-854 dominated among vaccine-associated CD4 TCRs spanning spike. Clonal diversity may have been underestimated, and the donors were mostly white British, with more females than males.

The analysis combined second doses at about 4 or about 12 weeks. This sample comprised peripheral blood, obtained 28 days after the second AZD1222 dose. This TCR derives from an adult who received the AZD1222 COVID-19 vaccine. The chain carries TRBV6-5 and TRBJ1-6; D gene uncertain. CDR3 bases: TGTGCCAGCAGCGCAGAGGGTTTGTCACCCCTCCACTTT. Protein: CASSAEGLSPLHF.